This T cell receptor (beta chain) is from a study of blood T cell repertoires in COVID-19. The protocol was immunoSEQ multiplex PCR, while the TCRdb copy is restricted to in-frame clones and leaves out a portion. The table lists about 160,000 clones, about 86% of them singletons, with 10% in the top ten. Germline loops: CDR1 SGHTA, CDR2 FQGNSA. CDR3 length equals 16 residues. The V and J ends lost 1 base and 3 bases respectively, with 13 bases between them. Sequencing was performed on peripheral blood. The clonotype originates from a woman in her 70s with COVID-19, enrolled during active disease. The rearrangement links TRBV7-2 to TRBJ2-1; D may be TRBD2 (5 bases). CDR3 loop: CASSLEGGKSYNEQFF. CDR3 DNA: TGTGCCAGCAGCTTAGAAGGAGGTAAAAGCTACAATGAGCAGTTCTTC. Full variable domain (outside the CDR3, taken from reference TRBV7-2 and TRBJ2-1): GAGVSQSPSNKVTEKGKDVELRCDPISGHTALYWYRQSLGQGLEFLIYFQGNSAPDKSGLPSDRFSAERTGGSVSTLTIQRTQQEDSAVYLCASSLEGGKSYNEQFFGPGTRLTVL.